This TCR beta chain was found in a study of Ad26.COV2.S vaccination and SARS-CoV-2 variants. About the study: Among those in the COV1001 Ad26.COV2.S trial arm was the donor.

Germline V gene sequence: CDR1 SNHLY, CDR2 FYNNEI. The length of the CDR3 is 16 residues. The V segment lost 4 bases and the J segment 7 bases; nucleotides outside the gene matches: 8. Data came from immunoSEQ multiplex PCR; TCRdb stores just in-frame clones and leaves some out. The sample contains around 420,000 clones, around 87% of which appear only once. Described treatment: some 20 received Ad26.COV2.S at low or high dose, single or two shots; roughly five received placebo; per-sample allocation not given. Sampling occurred on day 63 after the first vaccine or placebo injection. Remarks on this clone: The antigen is not known.

Findings of the study overall: The analyses of TCR breadth and depth may have understated the size of total T cell responses. Placebo recipients showed lower spike-specific TCR breadth than vaccinees.

This rearrangement joins TRBV2 to TRBJ1-4, with 11 bases lining up with TRBD1. Sample: peripheral blood, taken in a trial of Ad26.COV2.S vaccine versus placebo. This TCR was recovered from a person between 18 and 65 years old who received the Ad26.COV2.S COVID-19 vaccine or a placebo. CDR3 region: CASSGIRGQGVEKLFF. The CDR3 DNA is TGTGCCAGCAGTGGGATCAGGGGACAGGGGGTTGAAAAACTGTTTTTT.